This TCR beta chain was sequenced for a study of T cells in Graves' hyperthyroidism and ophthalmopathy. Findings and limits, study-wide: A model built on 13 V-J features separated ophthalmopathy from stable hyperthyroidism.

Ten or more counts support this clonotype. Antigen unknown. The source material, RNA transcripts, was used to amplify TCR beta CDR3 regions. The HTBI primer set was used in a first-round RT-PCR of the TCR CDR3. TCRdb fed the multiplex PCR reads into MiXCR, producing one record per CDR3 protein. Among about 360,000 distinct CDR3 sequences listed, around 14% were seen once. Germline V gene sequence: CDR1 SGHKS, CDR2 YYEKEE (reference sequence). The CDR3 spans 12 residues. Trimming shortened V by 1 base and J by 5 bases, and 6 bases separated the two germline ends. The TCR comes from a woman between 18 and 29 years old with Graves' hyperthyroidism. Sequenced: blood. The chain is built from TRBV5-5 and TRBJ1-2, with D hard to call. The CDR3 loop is CASSLTAYGYTF. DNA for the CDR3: TGTGCCAGCAGCTTGACAGCTTATGGCTACACCTTC.